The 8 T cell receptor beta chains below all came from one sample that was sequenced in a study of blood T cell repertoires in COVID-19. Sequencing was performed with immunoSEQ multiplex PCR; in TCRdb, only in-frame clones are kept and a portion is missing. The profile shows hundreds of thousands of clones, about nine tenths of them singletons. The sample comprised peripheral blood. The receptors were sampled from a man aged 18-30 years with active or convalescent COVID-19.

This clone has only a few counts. CDR3 nucleotides: TGTGCTAGTGGTTTGGGACAAGCCACCGGGGAGCTGTTTTTT. Translated, it gives CASGLGQATGELFF. This sequence joins TRBV12-5 and TRBJ2-2; D uncertain. Germline CDR1 reads LGHNT; CDR2 reads FRNRAP. The CDR3 spans 14 residues. Trimming cost V 1 base and J 4 bases, with 7 bases left between them.

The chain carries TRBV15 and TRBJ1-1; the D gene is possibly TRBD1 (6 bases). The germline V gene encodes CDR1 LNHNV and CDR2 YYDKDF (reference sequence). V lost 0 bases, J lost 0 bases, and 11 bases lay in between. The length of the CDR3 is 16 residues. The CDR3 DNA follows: TGTGCCACCAGCAGAGACTCACAGGGAGTGAACACTGAAGCTTTCTTT. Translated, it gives CATSRDSQGVNTEAFF.

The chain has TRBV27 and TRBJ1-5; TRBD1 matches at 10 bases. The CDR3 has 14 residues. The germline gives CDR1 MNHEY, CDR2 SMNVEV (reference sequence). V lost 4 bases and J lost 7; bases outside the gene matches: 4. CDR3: CASSSTGGWQPQHF. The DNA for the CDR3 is TGTGCCAGCAGTTCGACAGGGGGCTGGCAGCCCCAGCATTTT.

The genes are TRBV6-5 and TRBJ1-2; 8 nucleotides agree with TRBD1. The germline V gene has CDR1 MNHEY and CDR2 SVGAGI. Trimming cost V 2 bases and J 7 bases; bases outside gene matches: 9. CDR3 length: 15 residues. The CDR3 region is CASSYKTGGFFGYTF. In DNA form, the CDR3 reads TGTGCCAGCAGTTACAAAACAGGGGGTTTCTTTGGCTACACCTTC.

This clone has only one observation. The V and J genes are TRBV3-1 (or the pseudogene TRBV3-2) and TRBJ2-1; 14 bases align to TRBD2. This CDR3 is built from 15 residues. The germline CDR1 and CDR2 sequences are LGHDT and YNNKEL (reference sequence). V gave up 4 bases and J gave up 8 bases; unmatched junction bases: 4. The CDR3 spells CASSLTSGGAYEQFF. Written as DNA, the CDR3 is TGTGCCAGCAGCCTGACTAGCGGGGGGGCCTATGAGCAGTTCTTC.

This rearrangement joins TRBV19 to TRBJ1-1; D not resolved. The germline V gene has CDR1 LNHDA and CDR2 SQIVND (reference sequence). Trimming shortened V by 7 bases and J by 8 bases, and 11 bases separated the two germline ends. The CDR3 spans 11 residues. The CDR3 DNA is TGTGCCAGTACGGGTCGGAACGAAGCTTTCTTT. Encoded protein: CASTGRNEAFF.

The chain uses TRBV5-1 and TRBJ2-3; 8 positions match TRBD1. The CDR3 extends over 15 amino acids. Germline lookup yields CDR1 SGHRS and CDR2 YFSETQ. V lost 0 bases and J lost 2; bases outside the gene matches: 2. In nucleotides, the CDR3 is TGCGCCAGCAGCTTGGCGGGACAGGCCACAGATACGCAGTATTTT. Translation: CASSLAGQATDTQYF. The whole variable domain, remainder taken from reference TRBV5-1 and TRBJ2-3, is KAGVTQTPRYLIKTRGQQVTLSCSPISGHRSVSWYQQTPGQGLQFLFEYFSETQRNKGNFPGRFSGRQFSNSRSEMNVSTLELGDSALYLCASSLAGQATDTQYFGPGTRLTVL.

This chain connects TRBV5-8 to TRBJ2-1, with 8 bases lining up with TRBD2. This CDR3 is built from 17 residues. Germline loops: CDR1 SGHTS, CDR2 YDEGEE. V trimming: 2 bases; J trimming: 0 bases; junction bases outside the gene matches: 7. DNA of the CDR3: TGTGCCAGCAGCTTCTATAGCGGGGACATCTCCTACAATGAGCAGTTCTTC. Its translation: CASSFYSGDISYNEQFF.